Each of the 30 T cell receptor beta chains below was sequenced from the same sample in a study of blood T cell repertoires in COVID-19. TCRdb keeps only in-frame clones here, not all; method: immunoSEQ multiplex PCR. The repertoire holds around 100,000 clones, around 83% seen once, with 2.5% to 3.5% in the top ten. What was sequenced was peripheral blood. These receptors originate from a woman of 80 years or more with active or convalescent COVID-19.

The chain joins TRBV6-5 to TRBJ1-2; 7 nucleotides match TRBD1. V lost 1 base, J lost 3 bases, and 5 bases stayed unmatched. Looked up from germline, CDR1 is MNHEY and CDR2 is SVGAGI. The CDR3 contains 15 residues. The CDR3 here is CASSYLTGPHYGYTF. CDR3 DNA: TGTGCCAGCAGTTACTTGACAGGGCCTCACTATGGCTACACCTTC.

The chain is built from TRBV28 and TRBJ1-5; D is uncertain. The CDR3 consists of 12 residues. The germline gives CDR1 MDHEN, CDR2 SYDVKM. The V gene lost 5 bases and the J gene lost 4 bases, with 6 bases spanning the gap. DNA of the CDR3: TGTGCCAGCAGTATTCTAAATCAGCCCCAGCATTTT. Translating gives CASSILNQPQHF.

The CDR3 DNA reads TGTGCCAGTAGTATAAAGGTAGGGGTCACTGAAGCTTTCTTT. This codes for CASSIKVGVTEAFF. This sequence joins TRBV19 and TRBJ1-1; tentatively, D is TRBD1 (5 bases). CDR1 is LNHDA, CDR2 SQIVND, per germline (reference sequence). The CDR3 runs to 14 residues. The V gene lost 2 bases and the J gene lost 4 bases, with 11 bases spanning the gap.

This CDR3 is CASSLSSFSSYEQYF. DNA of the CDR3: TGTGCCAGCAGCTTAAGTTCCTTTAGCTCCTACGAGCAGTACTTC. The V gene is TRBV7-2, the J gene TRBJ2-7; D is ambiguous. This CDR3 contains 15 residues. The germline V gene encodes CDR1 SGHTA and CDR2 FQGNSA. Deletions cut 2 bases from V and 0 bases from J, with 11 bases between.

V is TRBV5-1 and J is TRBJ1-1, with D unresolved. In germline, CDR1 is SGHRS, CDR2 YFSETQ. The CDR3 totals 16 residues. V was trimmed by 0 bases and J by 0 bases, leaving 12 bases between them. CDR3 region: CASSLDSGLMNTEAFF. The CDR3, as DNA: TGCGCCAGCAGCTTGGATTCAGGCCTCATGAACACTGAAGCTTTCTTT.

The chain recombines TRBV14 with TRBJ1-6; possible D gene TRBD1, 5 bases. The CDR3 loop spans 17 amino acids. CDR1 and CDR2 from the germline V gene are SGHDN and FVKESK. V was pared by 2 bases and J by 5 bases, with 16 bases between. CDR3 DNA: TGTGCCAGCAGCCAACGGGCAGACAGAGTACATAATTCACCCCTCCACTTT. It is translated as CASSQRADRVHNSPLHF.

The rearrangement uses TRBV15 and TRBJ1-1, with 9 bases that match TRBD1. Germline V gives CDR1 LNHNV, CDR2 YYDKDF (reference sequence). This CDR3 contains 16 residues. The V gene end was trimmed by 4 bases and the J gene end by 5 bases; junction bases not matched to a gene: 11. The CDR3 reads CATSTPRDRGWTEAFF. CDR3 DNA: TGTGCCACCAGCACACCACGAGACAGGGGGTGGACTGAAGCTTTCTTT. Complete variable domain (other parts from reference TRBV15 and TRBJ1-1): DAMVIQNPRYQVTQFGKPVTLSCSQTLNHNVMYWYQQKSSQAPKLLFHYYDKDFNNEADTPDNFQSRRPNTSFCFLDIRSPGLGDTAMYLCATSTPRDRGWTEAFFGQGTRLTVV.

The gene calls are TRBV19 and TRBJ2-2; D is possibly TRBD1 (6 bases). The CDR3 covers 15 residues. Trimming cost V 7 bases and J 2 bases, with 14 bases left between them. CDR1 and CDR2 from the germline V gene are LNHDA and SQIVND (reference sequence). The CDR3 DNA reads TGTGCCAGTACCTCTGGGGGCACAAACACCGGGGAGCTGTTTTTT. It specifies CASTSGGTNTGELFF. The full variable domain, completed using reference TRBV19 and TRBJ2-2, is DGGITQSPKYLFRKEGQNVTLSCEQNLNHDAMYWYRQDPGQGLRLIYYSQIVNDFQKGDIAEGYSVSREKKESFPLTVTSAQKNPTAFYLCASTSGGTNTGELFFGEGSRLTVL.

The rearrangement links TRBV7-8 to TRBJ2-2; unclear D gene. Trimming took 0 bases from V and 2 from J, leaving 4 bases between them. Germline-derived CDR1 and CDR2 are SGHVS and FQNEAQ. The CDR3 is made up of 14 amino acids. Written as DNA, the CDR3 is TGTGCCAGCAGCTTAGCCTTAAACACCGGGGAGCTGTTTTTT. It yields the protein CASSLALNTGELFF.

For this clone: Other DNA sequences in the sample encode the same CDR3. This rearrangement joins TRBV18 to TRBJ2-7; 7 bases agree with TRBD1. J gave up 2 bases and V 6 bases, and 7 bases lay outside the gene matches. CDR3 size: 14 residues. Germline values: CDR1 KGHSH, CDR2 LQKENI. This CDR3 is CASSPTGSTYEQYF. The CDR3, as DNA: TGTGCCAGCTCTCCGACAGGGTCAACCTACGAGCAGTACTTC. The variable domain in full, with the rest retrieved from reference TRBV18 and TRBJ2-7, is NAGVMQNPRHLVRRRGQEARLRCSPMKGHSHVYWYRQLPEEGLKFMVYLQKENIIDESGMPKERFSAEFPKEGPSILRIQQVVRGDSAAYFCASSPTGSTYEQYFGPGTRLTVT.

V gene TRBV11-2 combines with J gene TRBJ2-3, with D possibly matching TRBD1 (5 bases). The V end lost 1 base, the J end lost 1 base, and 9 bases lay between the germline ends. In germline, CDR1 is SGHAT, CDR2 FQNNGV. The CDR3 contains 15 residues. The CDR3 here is CASSLVIQGTDTQYF. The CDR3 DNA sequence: TGTGCCAGCAGCTTAGTAATACAGGGCACAGATACGCAGTATTTT.

CDR3 protein: CASRQGLNSPLHF. The CDR3 bases are TGTGCCAGCAGACAGGGCCTCAATTCACCCCTCCACTTT. This chain connects TRBV10-3 to TRBJ1-6; 7 bases match TRBD1. The CDR3 is 13 amino acids. The V gene's germline CDR1 is ENHRY and CDR2 SYGVKD. Trimming cost V 10 bases and J 7 bases; bases outside gene matches: 7.

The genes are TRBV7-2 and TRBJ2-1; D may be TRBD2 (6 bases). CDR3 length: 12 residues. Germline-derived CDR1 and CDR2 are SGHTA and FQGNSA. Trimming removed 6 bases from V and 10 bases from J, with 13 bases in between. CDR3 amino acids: CASSRGFGEQFF. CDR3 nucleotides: TGTGCCAGCAGTCGGGGGTTTGGGGAGCAGTTCTTC.

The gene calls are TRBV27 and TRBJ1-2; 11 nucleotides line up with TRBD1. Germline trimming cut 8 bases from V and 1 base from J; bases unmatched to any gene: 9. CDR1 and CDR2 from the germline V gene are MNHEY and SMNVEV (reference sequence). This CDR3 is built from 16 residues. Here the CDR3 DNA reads TGTGCCAGCGCCCTTGAAGGGACAGGGGGTAACTATGGCTACACCTTC. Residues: CASALEGTGGNYGYTF.

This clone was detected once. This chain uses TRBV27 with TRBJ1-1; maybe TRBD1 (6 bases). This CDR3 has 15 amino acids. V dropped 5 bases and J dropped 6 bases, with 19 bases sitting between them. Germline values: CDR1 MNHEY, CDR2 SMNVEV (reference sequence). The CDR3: CASSHRVFAMAEAFF. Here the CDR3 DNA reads TGTGCCAGCAGTCACAGGGTTTTCGCGATGGCTGAAGCTTTCTTT.

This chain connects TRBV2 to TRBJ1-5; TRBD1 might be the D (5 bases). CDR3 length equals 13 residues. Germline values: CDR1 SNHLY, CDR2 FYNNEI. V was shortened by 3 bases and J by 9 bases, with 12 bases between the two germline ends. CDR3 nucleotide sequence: TGTGCCAGCAGTGACCTTCGGGGGGGGCCCCAGCATTTT. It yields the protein CASSDLRGGPQHF.

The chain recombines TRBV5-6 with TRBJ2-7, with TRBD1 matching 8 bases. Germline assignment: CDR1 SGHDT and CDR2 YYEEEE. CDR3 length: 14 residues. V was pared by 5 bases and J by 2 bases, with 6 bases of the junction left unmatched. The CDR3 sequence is CASRDRGRTYEQYF. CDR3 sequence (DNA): TGTGCCAGCAGAGACAGGGGTAGGACCTACGAGCAGTACTTC.

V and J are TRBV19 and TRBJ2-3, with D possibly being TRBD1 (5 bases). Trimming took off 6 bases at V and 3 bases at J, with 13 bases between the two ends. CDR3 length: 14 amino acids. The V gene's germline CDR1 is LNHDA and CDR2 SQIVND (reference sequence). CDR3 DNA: TGTGCCAGTAGGGTTTCACAGGCAACAGATACGCAGTATTTT. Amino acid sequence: CASRVSQATDTQYF.

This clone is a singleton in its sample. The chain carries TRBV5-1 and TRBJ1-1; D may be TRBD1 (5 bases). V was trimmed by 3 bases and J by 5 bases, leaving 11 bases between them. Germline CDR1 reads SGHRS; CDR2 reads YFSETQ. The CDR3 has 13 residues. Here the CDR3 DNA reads TGCGCCAGCAGCTCCAGGGAGGGAACTGAAGCTTTCTTT. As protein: CASSSREGTEAFF.

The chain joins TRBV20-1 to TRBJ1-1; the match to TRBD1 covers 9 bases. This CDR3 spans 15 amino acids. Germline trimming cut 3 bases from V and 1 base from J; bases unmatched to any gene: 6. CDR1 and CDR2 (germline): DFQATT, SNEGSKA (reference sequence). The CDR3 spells CSASSPGQGNTEAFF. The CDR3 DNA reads TGCAGTGCTAGTTCTCCGGGACAGGGGAACACTGAAGCTTTCTTT.

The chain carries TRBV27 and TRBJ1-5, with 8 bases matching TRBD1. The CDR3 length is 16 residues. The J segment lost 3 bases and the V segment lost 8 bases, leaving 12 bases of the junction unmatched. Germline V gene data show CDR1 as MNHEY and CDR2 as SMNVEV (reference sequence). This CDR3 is CASGSITGGDNQPQHF. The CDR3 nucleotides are TGTGCCAGCGGGAGTATAACAGGGGGGGACAATCAGCCCCAGCATTTT.

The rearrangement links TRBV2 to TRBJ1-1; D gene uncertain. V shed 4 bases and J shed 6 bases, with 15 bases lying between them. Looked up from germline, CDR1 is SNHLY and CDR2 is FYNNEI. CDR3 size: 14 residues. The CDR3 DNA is TGTGCCAGCAGTGGTAGCGCATACCGTTCTGAAGCTTTCTTT. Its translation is CASSGSAYRSEAFF.

The CDR3 loop reads CASSPPGQGTDTQYF. In DNA form, the CDR3 reads TGTGCCAGCAGCCCACCGGGACAGGGCACAGATACGCAGTATTTT. The J gene is TRBJ2-3, the V gene TRBV28, with 8 bases lining up with TRBD1. CDR3 length equals 15 residues. The trim removed 6 bases at V and 1 base at J, leaving 6 bases unmatched. Looked up from germline, CDR1 is MDHEN and CDR2 is SYDVKM.

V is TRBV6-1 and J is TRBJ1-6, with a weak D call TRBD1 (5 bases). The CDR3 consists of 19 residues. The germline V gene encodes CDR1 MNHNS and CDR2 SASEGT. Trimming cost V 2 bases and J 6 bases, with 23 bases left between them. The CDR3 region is CASSELSGWGDEANSPLHF. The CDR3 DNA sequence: TGTGCCAGCAGTGAACTCTCCGGGTGGGGGGATGAGGCTAATTCACCCCTCCACTTT.

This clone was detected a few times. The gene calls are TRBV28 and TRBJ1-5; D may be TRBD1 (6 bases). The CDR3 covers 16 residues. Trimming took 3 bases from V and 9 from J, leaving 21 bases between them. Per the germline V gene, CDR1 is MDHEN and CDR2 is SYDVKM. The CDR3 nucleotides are TGTGCCAGCAGTTTTTCTCACAGGGTCACGGGAGGGCCCCAGCATTTT. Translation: CASSFSHRVTGGPQHF.

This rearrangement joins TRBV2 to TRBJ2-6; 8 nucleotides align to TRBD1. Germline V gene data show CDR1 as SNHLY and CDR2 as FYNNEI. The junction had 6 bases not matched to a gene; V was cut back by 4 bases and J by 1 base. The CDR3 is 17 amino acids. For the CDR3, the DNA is TGTGCCAGCAGTGTAGGACAGGGAAAATCTGGGGCCAACGTCCTGACTTTC. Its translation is CASSVGQGKSGANVLTF.

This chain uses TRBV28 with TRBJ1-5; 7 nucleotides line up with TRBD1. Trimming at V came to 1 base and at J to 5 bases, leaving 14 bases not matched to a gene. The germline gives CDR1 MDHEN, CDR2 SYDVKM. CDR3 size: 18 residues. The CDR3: CASSLSTGLGSVDQPQHF. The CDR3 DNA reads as TGTGCCAGCAGTTTATCGACAGGGCTGGGCAGCGTTGATCAGCCCCAGCATTTT.

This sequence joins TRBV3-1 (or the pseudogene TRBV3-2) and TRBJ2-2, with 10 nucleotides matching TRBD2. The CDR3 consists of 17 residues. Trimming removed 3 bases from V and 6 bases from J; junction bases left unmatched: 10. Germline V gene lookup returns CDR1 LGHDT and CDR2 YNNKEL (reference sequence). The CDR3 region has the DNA TGTGCCAGCAGCCATTTTAAAGCGGGAGGGCCGTCCGGGGAGCTGTTTTTT. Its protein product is CASSHFKAGGPSGELFF.

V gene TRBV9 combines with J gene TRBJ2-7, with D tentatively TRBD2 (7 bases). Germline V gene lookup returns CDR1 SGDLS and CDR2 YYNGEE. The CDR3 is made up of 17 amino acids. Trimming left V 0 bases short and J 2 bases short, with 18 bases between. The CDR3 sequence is CASSVAPGGGRPYEQYF. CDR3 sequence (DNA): TGTGCCAGCAGCGTAGCTCCCGGGGGCGGGAGACCCTACGAGCAGTACTTC. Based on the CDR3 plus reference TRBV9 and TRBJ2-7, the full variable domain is DSGVTQTPKHLITATGQRVTLRCSPRSGDLSVYWYQQSLDQGLQFLIQYYNGEERAKGNILERFSAQQFPDLHSELNLSSLELGDSALYFCASSVAPGGGRPYEQYFGPGTRLTVT.

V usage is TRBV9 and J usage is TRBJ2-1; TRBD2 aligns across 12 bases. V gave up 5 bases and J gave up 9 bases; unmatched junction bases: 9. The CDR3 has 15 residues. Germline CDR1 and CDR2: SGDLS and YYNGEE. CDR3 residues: CASSRLAGDVSEQFF. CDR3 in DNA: TGTGCCAGCAGTCGACTAGCGGGAGATGTGAGTGAGCAGTTCTTC.